This entry lists 14 T cell receptor beta chains sequenced from one sample in a study of low-dose radiotherapy and immunotherapy resistance in tumors. Time point of the sample: after trial treatment. The sample's treatment: LDRT plus nivolumab, ipilimumab, low-dose cyclophosphamide and aspirin (RACIN trial). Primers targeting TRAV and TRBV primed first-strand cDNA, covering alpha and beta chains. Both a constant-region primer and a V-primer adapter served to amplify TCRs across roughly 21 PCR cycles. MiXCR, applied by TCRdb to the reads, yields one record per CDR3 protein. The sample lists 85,000 to 95,000 distinct CDR3 sequences, roughly 19% occurring once. The sample was PBMCs, taken after low-dose radiotherapy plus immunotherapy. The receptors come from a female donor with ovarian cancer.

The table lists this clonotype with many counts. The V gene is TRBV9, the J gene TRBJ2-7; the match to TRBD1 covers 12 bases. CDR1 is SGDLS, CDR2 YYNGEE, per germline. This CDR3 spans 15 amino acids. Trimming removed 2 bases from V and 6 bases from J; junction bases left unmatched: 6. The CDR3 DNA follows: TGTGCCAGCAGCGTTACCGGGACAGGGGGCCGCGAGCAGTACTTC. Its protein product is CASSVTGTGGREQYF.

This clonotype has ten or more counts. The chain is built from TRBV5-1 and TRBJ2-7; D is unresolved. Per the germline V gene, CDR1 is SGHRS and CDR2 is YFSETQ. Between the trimmed V and J ends, which lost 1 base and 1 base, there was a span of 6 bases. The CDR3 length is 13 residues. The CDR3 DNA reads TGCGCCAGCAGCTTGACGGCATCCTACGAGCAGTACTTC. This codes for CASSLTASYEQYF.

This clonotype occurred many times. This chain connects TRBV2 to TRBJ2-1; TRBD2 might be the D (5 bases). In germline, CDR1 is SNHLY, CDR2 FYNNEI. With 7 bases removed from V and 4 bases from J, the gap between germline ends came to 11 bases. This CDR3 has 13 amino acids. The CDR3 DNA reads TGTGCCAGCATGAGGGAGAATTACAATGAGCAGTTCTTC. Its protein product is CASMRENYNEQFF.

The J gene is TRBJ2-1, the V gene TRBV19; 10 nucleotides line up with TRBD2. V lost 6 bases, J lost 7 bases, and 9 bases stayed unmatched. The germline gives CDR1 LNHDA, CDR2 SQIVND (reference sequence). This CDR3 has 15 residues. The CDR3 loop reads CASRSGGAVSNEQFF. The CDR3 DNA is TGTGCCAGTAGGAGCGGGGGGGCCGTGAGTAATGAGCAGTTCTTC.

In its sample, this clonotype was seen many times. The chain is built from TRBV12-3 or TRBV12-4 and TRBJ2-2; possibly TRBD1 or TRBD2 for D (5 bases each). Trimming pared 2 bases from V and 6 bases from J, leaving 10 bases between. CDR3 length: 14 amino acids. The CDR3 DNA reads TGTGCCAGCAGTTTAAGTGTGGGGGCCGGGGAGCTGTTTTTT. Translating it yields CASSLSVGAGELFF.

The V call is TRBV5-1, the J call TRBJ2-1; 14 bases are shared with TRBD2. Germline V lookup: CDR1 SGHRS, CDR2 YFSETQ. Unmatched junction bases numbered 13, after V lost 3 bases and J lost 8 bases. CDR3 length equals 18 residues. CDR3 amino acids: CASSSTSGGAAGLDEQFF. The CDR3 DNA reads as TGCGCCAGCAGCTCGACTAGCGGGGGGGCTGCGGGGTTGGATGAGCAGTTCTTC.

There are many counts of this clonotype. The chain combines TRBV3-1 with TRBJ2-7; D remains ambiguous. The CDR3 contains 12 residues. Germline-derived CDR1 and CDR2 are LGHDT and YNNKEL (reference sequence). Trimming cost V 0 bases and J 9 bases, with 9 bases left between them. CDR3 DNA: TGTGCCAGCAGCCAAGATCCCCTGGGGCAGTACTTC. This sequence encodes CASSQDPLGQYF.

The chain uses TRBV7-2 and TRBJ2-1; 7 bases fit TRBD2. The trim removed 3 bases at V and 8 bases at J, leaving 16 bases unmatched. The CDR3 consists of 17 residues. Germline V CDR1 and CDR2: SGHTA, FQGNSA. The CDR3 coding sequence is TGTGCCAGCAGCTTTCGGGGTCGCGGGAGAGAAGGAGATGAGCAGTTCTTC. This gives the protein CASSFRGRGREGDEQFF.

This clonotype was seen more than once but under ten times. A read error may be the cause here, since a much bigger clone is one base away. The rearrangement uses TRBV20-1 and TRBJ2-5; TRBD2 aligns across 15 bases. Germline trimming cut 8 bases from V and 4 bases from J; bases unmatched to any gene: 11. The CDR3 contains 16 residues. Germline CDR1 is DFQATT and CDR2 is SNEGSKA (reference sequence). The CDR3 DNA is TGCAGTACTACGGGACTAGCGGGAGGTAAAGGAGAGACCCAGTACTTC. It encodes CSTTGLAGGKGETQYF.

This clonotype showed up many times. V and J are TRBV6-2 or TRBV6-3 and TRBJ2-3; 7 bases map to TRBD2. The germline CDR1 and CDR2 sequences are MNHEY and SVGEGT. V was clipped by 2 bases and J by 8 bases; unmatched bases: 7. The CDR3 loop spans 14 amino acids. The CDR3 sequence is CASSYLERGSTQYF. In DNA form, the CDR3 reads TGTGCCAGCAGTTACCTCGAGCGGGGATCTACGCAGTATTTT.

This clonotype was detected ten times or more. The genes are TRBV14 and TRBJ2-1, with D uncertain. The length of the CDR3 is 13 residues. The germline V gene encodes CDR1 SGHDN and CDR2 FVKESK. The ends were cut back, 2 bases at V and 10 bases at J, with 12 bases in the middle. Written as DNA, the CDR3 is TGTGCCAGCAGCCAACCGGACGTGGGGGAGCAGTTCTTC. This sequence encodes CASSQPDVGEQFF.

This clonotype was detected many times. The chain carries TRBV5-6 and TRBJ2-5, with TRBD2 matching 13 bases. Germline CDR1 reads SGHDT; CDR2 reads YYEEEE. V shed 2 bases, J shed 5 bases, and the junction held 12 bases outside the gene matches. The CDR3 has 18 amino acids. The CDR3 DNA reads as TGTGCCAGCAGCTTCCGGGGCCGGACTAGCGGGAGCCGGGAGACCCAGTACTTC. This gives the protein CASSFRGRTSGSRETQYF.

With respect to this clonotype: It is likely a read error: a sequence one base away is far more abundant. V is TRBV6-2 or TRBV6-3 and J is TRBJ2-5; 11 nucleotides match TRBD1. J lost 11 bases, V lost 2 bases, and 16 bases had no gene match. Germline lookup yields CDR1 MNHEY and CDR2 SVGEGT. The CDR3 runs to 17 residues. The CDR3 sequence is CASSYGRTGGAYNEQYF. The CDR3, as DNA: TGTGCCAGCAGTTACGGTAGGACAGGGGGCGCCTACAATGAGCAGTACTTC.

The count of this clonotype is one. J is TRBJ1-4 and V is TRBV7-9; perhaps TRBD1 as D (5 bases). Per the germline V gene, CDR1 is SEHNR and CDR2 is FQNEAQ (reference sequence). V lost 4 bases and J lost 7, with 10 bases in between. This CDR3 has 13 residues. CDR3: CASSSQRGEKLFF. The CDR3, as DNA: TGTGCCAGCAGCTCCCAGAGGGGTGAAAAACTGTTTTTT.